These 14 T cell receptor beta chains were sequenced from one sample in a study of OX40 agonist ivuxolimab in advanced cancers. Here immunoSEQ multiplex PCR was the method, and the copy in TCRdb shows in-frame clones only, minus some. The table includes tens of thousands of clones, 83% detected once. Sequenced here: CD4+ or CD8+ T cells sorted from blood, sampled in a trial of the OX40 agonist ivuxolimab. Receptors were obtained from an adult with an advanced solid tumor such as melanoma, head and neck, liver or kidney cancer.

The CDR3 nucleotides read TGTGCCAGCAGCGTGGGCCGGGACAGAAATGAAAAACTGTTTTTT. Translated: CASSVGRDRNEKLFF. The chain has TRBV5-6 and TRBJ1-4; 7 bases map to TRBD1. Germline trimming cut 4 bases from V and 5 bases from J; bases unmatched to any gene: 8. The CDR3 consists of 15 residues. The germline V gene has CDR1 SGHDT and CDR2 YYEEEE. The complete variable domain, with remaining parts taken from reference TRBV5-6 and TRBJ1-4, reads DAGVTQSPTHLIKTRGQQVTLRCSPKSGHDTVSWYQQALGQGPQFIFQYYEEEERQRGNFPDRFSGHQFPNYSSELNVNALLLGDSALYLCASSVGRDRNEKLFFGSGTQLSVL.

The chain combines TRBV19 with TRBJ2-1; 8 nucleotides match TRBD2. CDR3 length equals 13 residues. V was clipped by 4 bases and J by 10 bases; unmatched bases: 6. Germline V gene data show CDR1 as LNHDA and CDR2 as SQIVND (reference sequence). The CDR3 coding sequence is TGTGCCAGTAGTAAGCAGCGGGGGCCAGAGCAGTTCTTC. It encodes CASSKQRGPEQFF.

CDR3 amino acids: CASSEGGSRSTDTQYF. DNA of the CDR3: TGTGCCAGCAGTGAAGGGGGTAGCAGAAGCACAGATACGCAGTATTTT. The genes are TRBV2 and TRBJ2-3; D is unclear. The V and J ends lost 1 base and 0 bases respectively, with 11 bases between them. Germline CDR1 and CDR2: SNHLY and FYNNEI. The CDR3 covers 16 residues.

The chain recombines TRBV30 with TRBJ1-2, with D unresolved. Trimming left V 3 bases short and J 8 bases short, with 13 bases between. The CDR3 covers 12 residues. CDR1 and CDR2 (germline): GTSNPN, SVGIG (reference sequence). This CDR3 is CAWSRRARGYTF. In DNA form, the CDR3 reads TGTGCCTGGAGCCGACGGGCGCGGGGCTACACCTTC.

This rearrangement joins TRBV6-6 to TRBJ1-1; D is unresolved. V shed 8 bases and J shed 0 bases, with 10 bases lying between them. There are 13 residues in the CDR3. CDR1 is MNHNY, CDR2 SVGAGI, per germline (reference sequence). The CDR3 DNA is TGTGCCAGCTCCCAGTTGGTGAACACTGAAGCTTTCTTT. Translated: CASSQLVNTEAFF.

The gene calls are TRBV29-1 and TRBJ2-2, with unresolved D. Germline CDR1 reads SQVTM; CDR2 reads ANQGSEA. CDR3 length: 16 amino acids. Trimming removed 6 bases from V and 2 bases from J, with 19 bases in between. The CDR3 spells CSVLPWGSSNTGELFF. As DNA, the CDR3 is TGCAGCGTCCTTCCTTGGGGTAGCAGTAACACCGGGGAGCTGTTTTTT.

The chain is built from TRBV7-8 and TRBJ2-5; 9 bases agree with TRBD1. CDR1 is SGHVS and CDR2 is FQNEAQ in the germline V gene. V was clipped by 6 bases and J by 6 bases; unmatched bases: 8. The CDR3 is made up of 14 amino acids. CDR3: CASRPGGTGKTQYF. DNA of the CDR3: TGTGCCAGCAGGCCAGGGGGGACAGGGAAGACCCAGTACTTC.

This chain links TRBV5-4 with TRBJ2-5, with D perhaps being TRBD1 or TRBD2 (5 bases each). The CDR3 is 14 residues long. CDR1 is SGHNT and CDR2 is YYREEE in the germline V gene (reference sequence). V dropped 4 bases and J dropped 6 bases, with 16 bases sitting between them. The CDR3 region is CASSREGQGKTQYF. The CDR3 nucleotides read TGTGCCAGCAGCCGCGAGGGTCAGGGCAAGACCCAGTACTTC.

The J gene is TRBJ2-3, the V gene TRBV19; 12 bases are shared with TRBD2. The CDR3 covers 16 residues. The J segment lost 4 bases and the V segment lost 8 bases, leaving 10 bases of the junction unmatched. Germline V CDR1 and CDR2: LNHDA, SQIVND (reference sequence). CDR3 nucleotide sequence: TGTGCCAGTGGACTAGCGGGGCCCGGTGGGCCAGATACGCAGTATTTT. Its translation: CASGLAGPGGPDTQYF. The complete variable domain, with remaining parts taken from reference TRBV19 and TRBJ2-3, reads DGGITQSPKYLFRKEGQNVTLSCEQNLNHDAMYWYRQDPGQGLRLIYYSQIVNDFQKGDIAEGYSVSREKKESFPLTVTSAQKNPTAFYLCASGLAGPGGPDTQYFGPGTRLTVL.

This clone is labeled medium-sized. The chain is built from TRBV13 and TRBJ1-2, with TRBD1 identical over 11 bases. Germline values: CDR1 PRHDT, CDR2 FYEKMQ (reference sequence). The CDR3 sequence is 14 residues long. The V segment lost 3 bases and the J segment 4 bases; nucleotides outside the gene matches: 1. CDR3 protein: CASSLGTGGYGYTF. The CDR3 nucleotides read TGTGCCAGCAGCTTGGGGACAGGGGGCTATGGCTACACCTTC.

The chain is built from TRBV5-1 and TRBJ2-3; unclear D gene. The CDR3 covers 11 residues. The germline gives CDR1 SGHRS, CDR2 YFSETQ. Trimming cost V 2 bases and J 2 bases, with 0 bases left between them. This CDR3 is CASSFTDTQYF. The CDR3 nucleotides read TGCGCCAGCAGCTTCACAGATACGCAGTATTTT.

CDR3 sequence (DNA): TGTGCCAGCAGTTTTGTTCAGGGGGCCAACGTCCTGACTTTC. This encodes CASSFVQGANVLTF. The chain combines TRBV27 with TRBJ2-6, with D uncertain. Germline V lookup: CDR1 MNHEY, CDR2 SMNVEV (reference sequence). This CDR3 is built from 14 residues. The germline V and J ends were trimmed by 3 bases and 4 bases, with 7 bases remaining between them.

The chain links TRBV4-1 to TRBJ1-1; D gene uncertain. This CDR3 has 16 amino acids. The V and J ends lost 0 bases and 1 base respectively, with 12 bases between them. Germline V lookup: CDR1 MGHRA, CDR2 YSYEKL. The DNA of the CDR3 is TGCGCCAGCAGCCAAGATCTATGGCAGCGGAACACTGAAGCTTTCTTT. It yields the protein CASSQDLWQRNTEAFF.

This clone occurred a few times. V gene TRBV7-8 combines with J gene TRBJ1-6; no definite D call. Germline values: CDR1 SGHVS, CDR2 FQNEAQ. This CDR3 has 15 amino acids. Between the trimmed V and J ends, which lost 1 base and 10 bases, there was a span of 14 bases. The CDR3 protein is CASSLGLIFGSPLHF. The CDR3 nucleotides are TGTGCCAGCAGCTTAGGACTGATCTTCGGGTCACCCCTCCACTTT.